These 4 T cell receptor beta chains originate from one sample sequenced in a study of blood T cell repertoires in COVID-19. Generated by immunoSEQ multiplex PCR, the TCRdb table keeps only in-frame clones and is missing some. The sample yields 200,000 to 250,000 clones, roughly 81% seen once. Sequencing used peripheral blood. The receptors were gathered from a man aged 35-49 years with acute or convalescent COVID-19.

The gene calls are TRBV12-3 or TRBV12-4 and TRBJ2-3; possible D gene TRBD2, 5 bases. V was shortened by 7 bases and J by 7 bases, with 9 bases between the two germline ends. The CDR3 length is 11 residues. The CDR3 coding sequence is TGTGCCAGCACTGGAGGAAATACGCAGTATTTT. The encoded protein is CASTGGNTQYF.

The V call is TRBV19, the J call TRBJ2-7, with 8 nucleotides matching TRBD1. Germline V CDR1 and CDR2: LNHDA, SQIVND (reference sequence). The CDR3 is made up of 14 amino acids. V shed 10 bases, J shed 6 bases, and the junction held 14 bases outside the gene matches. This CDR3 is CATIIQGAGSEQYF. The CDR3 nucleotides read TGTGCCACTATTATTCAGGGGGCAGGATCCGAGCAGTACTTC.

The chain couples TRBV5-4 to TRBJ1-2; D ambiguous. Germline CDR1 is SGHNT and CDR2 is YYREEE (reference sequence). Trimming removed 4 bases from V and 8 bases from J, with 27 bases in between. This CDR3 region has 17 residues. CDR3 nucleotide sequence: TGTGCCAGCAGCCCGGGAAGGCTCCGGGGAAATCTATTAGGCTACACCTTC. This encodes CASSPGRLRGNLLGYTF.

V gene TRBV5-1 combines with J gene TRBJ1-3; D might be TRBD1 (6 bases). V was trimmed by 1 base and J by 4 bases, leaving 12 bases between them. In germline, CDR1 is SGHRS, CDR2 YFSETQ. The CDR3 is made up of 15 amino acids. The CDR3 here is CASSLSLQGGNTIYF. Here the CDR3 DNA reads TGCGCCAGCAGCTTGTCCCTACAGGGAGGAAACACCATATATTTT.